The rows below give T cell receptor beta chains drawn from one sample of a study of T cell responses to AZD1222 COVID-19 vaccine. Some clones are missing from TCRdb's copy, which holds only in-frame ones; the method was immunoSEQ multiplex PCR. The sample lists about 22,000 clones, approximately 82% seen once, with less than 50% in the top ten. This specimen consisted of peripheral blood, obtained on day 0 of AZD1222 vaccination. The receptors were gathered from an adult in good health. The CDR3 runs from the conserved cysteine through the conserved F or W. The order of the fields is D gene, clone size, V gene, J gene, CDR3 protein, CDR3 DNA. D genes are given only for firm matches. For some rows the clone size is stated as once, few or many, or as a class when expanded; others skip it.

d_call: TRBD2; clone_size: once; v_call: TRBV6-5; j_call: TRBJ2-5; cdr3_aa: CATKGGGETQYF; cdr3_nt: TGTGCCACTAAAGGCGGGGGAGAGACCCAGTACTTC
d_call: -; clone_size: -; v_call: TRBV2; j_call: TRBJ1-3; cdr3_aa: CASSETGYSGNTIYF; cdr3_nt: TGTGCCAGCAGTGAAACGGGGTATTCTGGAAACACCATATATTTT
d_call: -; clone_size: -; v_call: TRBV5-5; j_call: TRBJ2-7; cdr3_aa: CASSFGAGTYEQYF; cdr3_nt: TGTGCCAGCAGCTTCGGTGCGGGGACCTACGAGCAGTACTTC
d_call: -; clone_size: few; v_call: TRBV3-1/TRBV3-2; j_call: TRBJ2-2; cdr3_aa: CASSQDIRRASTGELFF; cdr3_nt: TGTGCCAGCAGCCAAGATATTCGGCGGGCCTCCACCGGGGAGCTGTTTTTT
d_call: -; clone_size: once; v_call: TRBV5-5; j_call: TRBJ2-3; cdr3_aa: CASSFTGEGDTQYF; cdr3_nt: TGTGCCAGCAGCTTTACGGGCGAGGGAGATACGCAGTATTTT
d_call: TRBD1; clone_size: -; v_call: TRBV24-1; j_call: TRBJ2-1; cdr3_aa: CATSAPDRGTYNEQFF; cdr3_nt: TGTGCCACCAGTGCCCCGGACAGGGGCACCTACAATGAGCAGTTCTTC
d_call: TRBD1; clone_size: few; v_call: TRBV18; j_call: TRBJ2-7; cdr3_aa: CASSAGTAGYEQYF; cdr3_nt: TGTGCCAGCTCAGCCGGGACAGCCGGCTACGAGCAGTACTTC
d_call: -; clone_size: -; v_call: TRBV27; j_call: TRBJ2-7; cdr3_aa: CASSKGVGEQYF; cdr3_nt: TGTGCCAGCAGTAAGGGGGTTGGCGAGCAGTACTTC
d_call: -; clone_size: -; v_call: TRBV5-1; j_call: TRBJ2-2; cdr3_aa: CASSPLSPGELFF; cdr3_nt: TGCGCCAGCAGCCCCCTGTCACCCGGGGAGCTGTTTTTT
d_call: -; clone_size: once; v_call: TRBV6-1; j_call: TRBJ1-5; cdr3_aa: CASSEFGGSNQPQHF; cdr3_nt: TGTGCCAGCAGTGAGTTTGGAGGAAGCAATCAGCCCCAGCATTTT
d_call: -; clone_size: -; v_call: TRBV7-8; j_call: TRBJ2-3; cdr3_aa: CASSLVLGGGGGTDTQYF; cdr3_nt: TGTGCCAGCAGCCTCGTCCTTGGTGGGGGAGGGGGGACAGATACGCAGTATTTT
d_call: -; clone_size: -; v_call: TRBV24-1; j_call: TRBJ2-1; cdr3_aa: CATSDKLETSSYNEQFF; cdr3_nt: TGTGCCACCAGTGATAAACTGGAAACTAGCTCCTACAATGAGCAGTTCTTC
d_call: -; clone_size: -; v_call: TRBV11-2; j_call: TRBJ1-6; cdr3_aa: CASSLYPGVNSPLHF; cdr3_nt: TGTGCCAGCAGCTTATATCCAGGAGTTAATTCACCCCTCCACTTT
d_call: -; clone_size: -; v_call: TRBV5-1; j_call: TRBJ2-7; cdr3_aa: CASSLGMRAAENEQYF; cdr3_nt: TGCGCCAGCAGCTTGGGAATGAGGGCCGCCGAGAACGAGCAGTACTTC
d_call: -; clone_size: -; v_call: TRBV10-3; j_call: TRBJ1-2; cdr3_aa: CAISDGFANYGYTF; cdr3_nt: TGTGCCATCAGTGATGGGTTTGCTAACTATGGCTACACCTTC
d_call: -; clone_size: -; v_call: TRBV9; j_call: TRBJ1-1; cdr3_aa: CASSVTAMNTEAFF; cdr3_nt: TGTGCCAGCAGCGTAACAGCCATGAACACTGAAGCTTTCTTT
d_call: TRBD1; clone_size: -; v_call: TRBV7-9; j_call: TRBJ1-1; cdr3_aa: CASSLGGTGSRNTEAFF; cdr3_nt: TGTGCCAGCAGCCTGGGCGGGACAGGGAGCCGGAACACTGAAGCTTTCTTT
d_call: -; clone_size: -; v_call: TRBV19; j_call: TRBJ1-6; cdr3_aa: CASVNAGHSPLHF; cdr3_nt: TGTGCCAGCGTCAATGCGGGGCATTCACCCCTCCACTTT
d_call: -; clone_size: -; v_call: TRBV18; j_call: TRBJ2-2; cdr3_aa: CASSPLTVASNTGELFF; cdr3_nt: TGTGCCAGCTCACCCCTAACAGTAGCATCGAACACCGGGGAGCTGTTTTTT
d_call: -; clone_size: -; v_call: TRBV5-1; j_call: TRBJ2-7; cdr3_aa: CASSFNRDAYEQYF; cdr3_nt: TGCGCCAGCAGCTTTAACAGGGACGCCTACGAGCAGTACTTC
d_call: -; clone_size: -; v_call: TRBV4-2; j_call: TRBJ2-2; cdr3_aa: CASSQVGDGGLYTGELFF; cdr3_nt: TGTGCCAGCAGCCAAGTTGGGGACGGGGGGCTGTACACCGGGGAGCTGTTTTTT
d_call: -; clone_size: -; v_call: TRBV6-5; j_call: TRBJ1-5; cdr3_aa: CASSYGYSNQPQHF; cdr3_nt: TGTGCCAGCAGCTACGGTTATAGCAATCAGCCCCAGCATTTT